These T cell receptor beta chains were read from a single sample in a study of beta chain features in type 1 diabetes. Generated by immunoSEQ multiplex PCR, the TCRdb table keeps only in-frame clones and is missing some. The sample carries 200,000 to 300,000 clones, around 21% recorded once. Material: naive CD4+ T cells from blood. These receptors originate from a woman in her forties with type 1 diabetes. Both conserved end residues are part of each CDR3. D genes are given only for firm matches.

d_call | j_call | v_call | cdr3_aa
. | TRBJ2-5 | TRBV5-1 | CASSLDGDQETQYF
TRBD2 | TRBJ2-7 | TRBV6-5 | CASSYSVGGDEQYF
TRBD1 | TRBJ2-4 | TRBV4-3 | CASSLHRDRGNTKNIQYF
TRBD2 | TRBJ2-1 | TRBV7-2 | CASSTGLARIYNEQFF
TRBD1 | TRBJ1-6 | TRBV27 | CASRAWTGPLDNSPLHF
. | TRBJ1-1 | TRBV4-3 | CASSHGYRSLEAFF
TRBD2 | TRBJ2-1 | TRBV9 | CASSVRGSGEQFF
TRBD2 | TRBJ2-1 | TRBV28 | CASSSPPLAGGPDEQFF
. | TRBJ2-1 | TRBV4-3 | CASSQVGLNEQFF
TRBD1 | TRBJ1-1 | TRBV12-5 | CASGLVVDREVEAFF
. | TRBJ2-5 | TRBV5-1 | CASSLAPGAQETQYF
. | TRBJ2-7 | TRBV7-2 | CASTYNSGGEQYF
. | TRBJ2-3 | TRBV4-3 | CASSSRGGDTDTQYF
. | TRBJ1-2 | TRBV18 | CASSPQGQTNYGYTF
. | TRBJ1-1 | TRBV15 | CATSRDEQAEAFF
. | TRBJ2-1 | TRBV7-2 | CASSPTFEQFF
. | TRBJ1-1 | TRBV5-4 | CASSFPGTGGTEAFF
TRBD2 | TRBJ2-1 | TRBV29-1 | CSVGTRVHNEQFF
. | TRBJ2-3 | TRBV4-1 | CASSPPRVAMGTQYF
. | TRBJ1-2 | TRBV30 | CAGVSQGNYGYTF
TRBD1 | TRBJ2-5 | TRBV5-1 | CASSLGQGGETQYF
. | TRBJ1-3 | TRBV9 | CASSVGRAGAGNTIYF
. | TRBJ1-2 | TRBV19 | CASSRGRNGYTF
TRBD2 | TRBJ2-3 | TRBV7-9 | CASSNSGSTDTQYF
. | TRBJ1-2 | TRBV28 | CASSLETGVFRYTF
. | TRBJ1-5 | TRBV19 | CASSPTASNQPQHF
. | TRBJ1-1 | TRBV6-6 | CASSYGTGRGTEAFF
TRBD2 | TRBJ2-1 | TRBV5-1 | CASSSIPGGPYNEQFF
. | TRBJ2-1 | TRBV4-1 | CASSQVRGNEQFF
TRBD1 | TRBJ1-1 | TRBV29-1 | CSVILTGTAFF
TRBD1 | TRBJ1-4 | TRBV7-2 | CASSLAPDRVGEKLFF
. | TRBJ2-1 | TRBV30 | CAWNQGIEQFF
. | TRBJ2-1 | TRBV5-1 | CASSLARRGLTEQFF
. | TRBJ2-5 | TRBV28 | CASSLPQRRETQYF
. | TRBJ2-5 | TRBV18 | CASSPKEGPQEETQYF
. | TRBJ2-1 | TRBV12-5 | CASGLDRSSYNEQFF
. | TRBJ2-7 | TRBV5-1 | CASSLADSTYEQYF
. | TRBJ1-1 | TRBV30 | CAWSPESEAFF
TRBD2 | TRBJ2-1 | TRBV25-1 | CASSPAGAVNEQFF
. | TRBJ2-7 | TRBV30 | CAWSRAGTGSGEQYF
. | TRBJ2-5 | TRBV7-6 | CASSSGAEETQYF
TRBD1 | TRBJ2-7 | TRBV6-1 | CASLSGTGSYEQYF